The next 16 T cell receptor beta chains were all read from a single sample in a study of vaccination effects on CD4 cells after COVID-19. Using viral peptide pools, the ViraFEST assay grew out antigen-specific CD4+ T cells prior to sequencing. The culture ran for approximately 10 days before CD4+ T cells were isolated. The cohort was immunized with two doses of either the BNT162b2 or mRNA-1273 vaccine. Profiled with immunoSEQ multiplex PCR; TCRdb holds only in-frame clones, not every one. The sample shows 64,000 or so clones, roughly three quarters of them seen only once. Their antigens remain unidentified. Source: CD4+ T cells from PBMCs cultured with HCoV-OC43 spike peptides, taken after COVID-19 vaccination. Subset meaning: HCoV-OC43 spike overlapping peptide pool stimulation. The receptors were sampled from a human donor who received a COVID-19 vaccine.

This clone has more than one count but fewer than ten. The CDR3 spells CASNKPDYGYTF. CDR3 in DNA: TGTGCCAGCAACAAACCGGACTATGGCTACACCTTC. The rearrangement links TRBV4-2 to TRBJ1-2; D uncertain. CDR3 length equals 12 residues. V was shortened by 7 bases and J by 3 bases, with 9 bases between the two germline ends. CDR1 and CDR2 (germline): LGHNA, YNFKEQ.

The CDR3 nucleotides are TGTGCCTCAGCAGAAGGTCCTAGCACAGATACGCAGTATTTT. Protein: CASAEGPSTDTQYF. The V and J genes are TRBV6-5 and TRBJ2-3; D gene unclear. Trimming took off 11 bases at V and 0 bases at J, with 15 bases between the two ends. Germline V gives CDR1 MNHEY, CDR2 SVGAGI. The CDR3 totals 14 residues.

This chain connects TRBV5-1 to TRBJ1-1, with 7 bases aligning to TRBD1. The germline gives CDR1 SGHRS, CDR2 YFSETQ. This CDR3 is built from 16 residues. Trimming at V came to 0 bases and at J to 5 bases, leaving 10 bases not matched to a gene. The CDR3 spells CASSLDNYRGGTEAFF. As DNA, the CDR3 is TGCGCCAGCAGCTTGGATAATTACAGGGGAGGGACTGAAGCTTTCTTT.

This chain joins TRBV25-1 and TRBJ2-5; 8 nucleotides line up with TRBD2. After removal of 2 bases from V and 4 bases from J, the junction contained 6 bases not matched to a gene. Germline values: CDR1 MGHDK, CDR2 SYGVNS. This CDR3 spans 15 amino acids. CDR3 loop: CASSEVLAGSETQYF. DNA of the CDR3: TGTGCCAGCAGTGAAGTGTTAGCGGGGTCAGAGACCCAGTACTTC.

The chain carries TRBV6-1 and TRBJ2-7; no clear D. Germline V gene sequence: CDR1 MNHNS, CDR2 SASEGT. The CDR3 runs 11 residues. V was clipped by 2 bases and J by 3 bases, with 2 bases between them. The CDR3 DNA reads as TGTGCCAGCAGTGAATTCTACGAGCAGTACGTC. It translates to CASSEFYEQYV.

This clone occurred a few times. The V and J genes are TRBV20-1 and TRBJ1-3; 7 nucleotides line up with TRBD1. With 3 bases clipped from V and 3 bases from J, the junction kept 5 bases outside the gene matches. The CDR3 contains 14 residues. Germline V gives CDR1 DFQATT, CDR2 SNEGSKA (reference sequence). This CDR3 is CSASHDRVGNTIYF. Here the CDR3 DNA reads TGCAGTGCTAGTCACGACAGGGTTGGAAACACCATATATTTT.

J is TRBJ2-7 and V is TRBV23-1; D not certain. TRBV23-1 is flagged as an ORF with uncertain function. This CDR3 is built from 15 residues. V was shortened by 4 bases and J by 6 bases, with 19 bases between the two germline ends. CDR3 region: CASSLRRSPPREQYV. CDR3 nucleotides: TGCGCCAGCAGTCTCCGTCGCTCCCCACCCCGCGAGCAGTACGTC.

The rearrangement links TRBV24-1 to TRBJ2-6, with D uncertain. CDR1 and CDR2 (germline): KGHDR, SFDVKD. Trimming shortened V by 9 bases and J by 1 base, and 3 bases separated the two germline ends. The CDR3 is 12 residues long. The CDR3 is CATGSGANVLTF. The CDR3 DNA follows: TGTGCCACCGGATCTGGGGCCAACGTCCTGACTTTC.

The chain carries TRBV12-5 and TRBJ2-2, with 8 bases aligning to TRBD1. The CDR3 runs 17 residues. Germline CDR1 and CDR2: LGHNT and FRNRAP. After removal of 5 bases from V and 2 bases from J, the junction contained 10 bases not matched to a gene. For the CDR3, the DNA is TGTGCTAGTGGTGAACCCCCCGGGACAGGTAACACCGGGGAGCTGTTTTTT. Translated: CASGEPPGTGNTGELFF.

The chain couples TRBV7-8 to TRBJ2-2; 11 nucleotides line up with TRBD2. Germline CDR1 reads SGHVS; CDR2 reads FQNEAQ. Trimming at V came to 1 base and at J to 0 bases, leaving 4 bases not matched to a gene. The CDR3 is made up of 18 amino acids. The CDR3 here is CASSLVLAGGTNTGELFF. The CDR3 DNA sequence: TGTGCCAGCAGCTTAGTCCTAGCGGGGGGTACGAACACCGGGGAGCTGTTTTTT.

This chain connects TRBV6-1 to TRBJ2-1; 7 positions match TRBD2. The CDR3 contains 15 residues. The ends lost 3 bases at V and 8 bases at J; junction bases unmatched: 10. The germline CDR1 and CDR2 sequences are MNHNS and SASEGT. The CDR3 nucleotides read TGTGCCAGCAGTGAGTCGCCCGCTCGGGGGGATGAGCAGTTCTTC. Amino acid sequence: CASSESPARGDEQFF.

This chain connects TRBV10-2 to TRBJ2-3; 16 nucleotides match TRBD2. This CDR3 is built from 18 residues. Germline lookup yields CDR1 WSHSY and CDR2 SAAADI. V shed 6 bases, J shed 0 bases, and the junction held 6 bases outside the gene matches. CDR3 in DNA: TGCGCCAGCAGGAAGGGACTAGCGGGGGGGCCTAGCACAGATACGCAGTATTTT. Its protein product is CASRKGLAGGPSTDTQYF.

The chain carries TRBV6-4 and TRBJ2-2, with D possibly being TRBD1 or TRBD2 (5 bases each). Germline V gene lookup returns CDR1 MRHNA and CDR2 SNTAGT. Deletions cut 4 bases from V and 2 bases from J, with 8 bases between. The CDR3 spans 14 residues. In nucleotides, the CDR3 is TGTGCCAGCAGTGTGAGGGGCAACACCGGGGAGCTGTTTTTT. It specifies CASSVRGNTGELFF.

This chain connects TRBV5-1 to TRBJ2-5; perhaps TRBD2 as D (6 bases). V was cut by 0 bases and J by 5 bases, with 8 bases left in between. This CDR3 is built from 13 residues. Germline V gene sequence: CDR1 SGHRS, CDR2 YFSETQ. CDR3 sequence reads: CASSLASAETQYF. The CDR3 nucleotides are TGCGCCAGCAGCTTGGCTAGCGCGGAGACCCAGTACTTC.

V gene TRBV7-9 combines with J gene TRBJ2-3; 14 nucleotides match TRBD2. In germline, CDR1 is SEHNR, CDR2 FQNEAQ (reference sequence). After removal of 5 bases from V and 0 bases from J, the junction contained 4 bases not matched to a gene. CDR3 length: 17 residues. Here the CDR3 reads CASSLGTSGGSTDTQYF. The CDR3 nucleotides read TGTGCCAGCAGCCTCGGGACTAGCGGGGGTAGCACAGATACGCAGTATTTT.

This sequence joins TRBV19 and TRBJ1-2, with 8 bases aligning to TRBD1. The length of the CDR3 is 14 residues. With 6 bases clipped from V and 1 base from J, the junction kept 4 bases outside the gene matches. In germline, CDR1 is LNHDA, CDR2 SQIVND (reference sequence). The CDR3 reads CASRDRGNNYGYTF. Here the CDR3 DNA reads TGTGCCAGTAGAGACAGGGGAAATAACTATGGCTACACCTTC.